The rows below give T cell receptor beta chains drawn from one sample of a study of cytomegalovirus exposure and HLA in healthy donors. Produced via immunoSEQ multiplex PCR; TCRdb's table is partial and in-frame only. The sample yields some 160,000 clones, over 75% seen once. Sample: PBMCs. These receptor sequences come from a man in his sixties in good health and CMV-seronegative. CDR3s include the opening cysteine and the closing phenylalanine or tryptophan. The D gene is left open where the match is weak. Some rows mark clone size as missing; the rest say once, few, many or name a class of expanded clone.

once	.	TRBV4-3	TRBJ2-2	TGCGCCAGCAGCCTGATCAACTCCGGGGAGCTGTTTTTT	CASSLINSGELFF
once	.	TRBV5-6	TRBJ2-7	TGTGCCAGCAGACGAGCGGTCGGCGAGCAGTACTTC	CASRRAVGEQYF
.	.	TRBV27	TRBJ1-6	TGTGCCAGCAGTTTATCGGCAGGATATAATTCACCCCTCCACTTT	CASSLSAGYNSPLHF
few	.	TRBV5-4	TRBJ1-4	TGTGCCAGCAGCCGTGACGGGAATGAAAAACTGTTTTTT	CASSRDGNEKLFF
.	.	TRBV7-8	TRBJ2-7	TGTGCCAGCAGCTCCGAAAGGCGGGTAGGCGAGCAGTACTTC	CASSSERRVGEQYF
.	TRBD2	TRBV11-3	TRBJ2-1	TGTGCCAGCAGCCCAGCGCGGGGGGGCAATGAGCAGTTCTTC	CASSPARGGNEQFF
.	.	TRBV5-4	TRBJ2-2	TGTGCCAGCACGGGAGCCCCCCCGAACACCGGGGAGCTGTTTTTT	CASTGAPPNTGELFF
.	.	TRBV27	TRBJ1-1	TGTGCCAGCAGTTTTCGGGGAACTGAAGCTTTCTTT	CASSFRGTEAFF
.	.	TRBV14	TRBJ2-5	TGTGCCAGCAGCCGGAGACGGGAACCTCAAGAGACCCAGTACTTC	CASSRRREPQETQYF
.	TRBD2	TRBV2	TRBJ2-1	TGTGCCAGCAGGGGGGCTAGCGGGAGAGGGGAGCAGTTCTTC	CASRGASGRGEQFF
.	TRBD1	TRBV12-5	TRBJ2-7	TGTGCTAGTGGTACAGGGGTACGCGAGCAGTACTTC	CASGTGVREQYF
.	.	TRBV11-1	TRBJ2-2	TGTGCCAGCAGCCGAAGCAGGGTGAACACCGGGGAGCTGTTTTTT	CASSRSRVNTGELFF
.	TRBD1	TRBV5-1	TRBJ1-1	TGCGCCAGCAGCTTGGGCGGACAGGGGAACACTGAAGCTTTCTTT	CASSLGGQGNTEAFF
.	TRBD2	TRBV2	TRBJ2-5	TGTGCCAGCAGTCTGGGACTAGCGGTCTTAGAGCAGTACTTC	CASSLGLAVLEQYF
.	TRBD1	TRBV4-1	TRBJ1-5	TGCGCCAGCAGCTCGGGACAGGGGGCAGGCAATCAGCCCCAGCATTTT	CASSSGQGAGNQPQHF
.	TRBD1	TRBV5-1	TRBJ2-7	TGCGCCAGCAGGGTGGCAGGGGGCGAGAGCGAGCAGTACTTC	CASRVAGGESEQYF
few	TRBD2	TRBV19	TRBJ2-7	TGTGCCAGTAGTCTACGACTAGCGGGGGGGCAATTTTCCCACGAGCAGTACTTC	CASSLRLAGGQFSHEQYF
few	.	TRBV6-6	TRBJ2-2	TGTGCCAGCAGCTGGACAGACACCGGGGAGCTGTTTTTT	CASSWTDTGELFF
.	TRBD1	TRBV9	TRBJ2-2	TGTGCCAGCAGCGTAGGTGGTCAGGGGGACGGGGAGCTGTTTTTT	CASSVGGQGDGELFF
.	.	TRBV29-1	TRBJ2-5	TGCAGCGTTGAAGATCTTGGCCGCCGTCAAGAGACCCAGTACTTC	CSVEDLGRRQETQYF
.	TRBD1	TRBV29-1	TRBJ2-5	TGCAGCGTTCGGCAACCGGACAGGGGGAAGACCCAGTACTTC	CSVRQPDRGKTQYF
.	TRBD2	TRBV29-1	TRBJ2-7	TGCAGCGTTGAATCGCTAGCGGGAGGGTTGTATGAGCAGTACTTC	CSVESLAGGLYEQYF
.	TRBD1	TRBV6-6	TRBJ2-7	TGTGCCAGCAGACCCGGACAGGGGGCCTACGAGCAGTACTTC	CASRPGQGAYEQYF
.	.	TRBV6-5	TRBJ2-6	TGTGCCAGCAGCCCCCACATGTTGGGGGCCAACGTCCTGACTTTC	CASSPHMLGANVLTF
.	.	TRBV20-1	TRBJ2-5	TGCAGTGCATATTCCCCGGAGACCCAGTACTTC	CSAYSPETQYF
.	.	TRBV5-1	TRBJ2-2	TGCGCCAGCAGTCTTACAGGGAGCACGAACACCGGGGAGCTGTTTTTT	CASSLTGSTNTGELFF
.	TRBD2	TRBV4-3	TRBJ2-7	TGCGCCAGCAGCCAAGGCTTGCAAGCGGGAGGGCCCAGCGAGCAGTACTTC	CASSQGLQAGGPSEQYF